The source of this TCR beta chain is a study of T cell clones after liver transplantation. Sequencing was performed with immunoSEQ multiplex PCR; in TCRdb, only in-frame clones are kept and a portion is missing. The sample shows tens of thousands of clones, 80% to 90% of them seen only once. A few counts support this clone. Antigen unknown. Study results and limitations: Migration into the graft, not deletion, may explain lost graft donor-reactive T cells.

Trimming shortened V by 6 bases and J by 5 bases, and 20 bases separated the two germline ends. Germline CDR1 reads SQVTM; CDR2 reads ANQGSEA. The CDR3 runs 14 residues. V and J are TRBV29-1 and TRBJ2-7, with unresolved D. This sequence originates from a human patient who received a liver transplant. These T cells may partly come from the graft donor. The sequencing here drew on CD4+ T cells from blood, taken roughly 50 months after liver transplant. The CDR3 coding sequence is TGCAGCGTAACCTTCTGGTCAGGATTTGACGAGCAGTACTTC. Translating it yields CSVTFWSGFDEQYF.